What follows is one TCR beta chain and its context. What it recognizes is unknown. The method was immunoSEQ multiplex PCR; TCRdb's version includes in-frame clones alone and lacks a portion of them. Among some 2 million clones listed, about 94% were seen once. The naive CD8 subset, CD45RO-negative cells positively selected for CCR7, excluded terminally differentiated effector memory CD45RA+ cells. The sample is drawn from a study of shared clonotypes between healthy human individuals. Study in general: Those who served as donors were two women and a few men between the ages of 18 and 49. General study results and limits: Only blood samples were collected, and tissue repertoires likely differ.

Germline CDR1 reads SGHVS; CDR2 reads FQNEAQ. This CDR3 has 15 residues. The V segment lost 4 bases and the J segment 2 bases; nucleotides outside the gene matches: 6. The chain combines TRBV7-8 with TRBJ2-7, with TRBD1 identical over 9 bases. The source is a man younger than 35 in good health. Sequencing was carried out using naive CD8+ T cells sorted from blood. The CDR3 sequence is CASSSPGTGTYEQYF. CDR3 coding DNA: TGTGCCAGCAGCTCACCCGGGACAGGGACCTACGAGCAGTACTTC.